A single sample is the source of the 25 T cell receptor beta chains below, sequenced in a study of early T cells in non-severe SARS-CoV-2 infection (dated by TCRdb to the early 2020s). The library was produced with 5' RACE. The reads were generated on a NextSeq 500. The raw public data were reprocessed by TCRdb itself: fastp quality trimming at Q25, MiXCR clonotype calling, in-frame beta chains only. Identical CDR3 proteins give one entry, which carries the most common genes and DNA. Present in this sample are about 27,000 distinct CDR3 sequences, about 5% of which were seen just once. The ten largest account for 0.92% of the sample. Sequenced sample: whole blood. The receptors were gathered from an adult who was a healthcare worker with PCR-confirmed SARS-CoV-2 infection or an uninfected control (not recorded which).

This clonotype was recorded at least ten times. V usage is TRBV5-1 and J usage is TRBJ2-1; weak D call: TRBD2 (5 bases). Trimming stripped 4 bases from V and 1 base from J, with 9 bases between. The CDR3 contains 14 residues. Germline V CDR1 and CDR2: SGHRS, YFSETQ. CDR3 amino acids: CASSMGGSYNEQFF. In nucleotides, the CDR3 is TGCGCCAGCAGCATGGGCGGGTCCTACAATGAGCAGTTCTTC.

This clonotype was seen only a few times. The V and J genes are TRBV5-1 and TRBJ2-7; tentative D call: TRBD2 (7 bases). The CDR3 is 14 amino acids. Trimming shortened V by 2 bases and J by 3 bases, and 12 bases separated the two germline ends. Germline V gene data show CDR1 as SGHRS and CDR2 as YFSETQ. CDR3 sequence reads: CASSLQGGNYEQYF. In DNA, the CDR3 is TGCGCCAGCAGCTTACAGGGAGGGAACTACGAGCAGTACTTC. The entire variable domain, with the rest obtained from reference TRBV5-1 and TRBJ2-7, is as follows: KAGVTQTPRYLIKTRGQQVTLSCSPISGHRSVSWYQQTPGQGLQFLFEYFSETQRNKGNFPGRFSGRQFSNSRSEMNVSTLELGDSALYLCASSLQGGNYEQYFGPGTRLTVT.

The rearrangement uses TRBV20-1 and TRBJ2-1, with a weak D call TRBD2 (6 bases). Germline V gives CDR1 DFQATT, CDR2 SNEGSKA (reference sequence). The CDR3 extends over 12 amino acids. With 1 base removed from V and 10 bases from J, the gap between germline ends came to 11 bases. The CDR3 here is CSARVASVEQFF. The CDR3 nucleotides read TGCAGTGCTAGAGTTGCTAGCGTGGAGCAGTTCTTC.

This clonotype was recorded at least ten times. The chain carries TRBV6-6 and TRBJ1-5; D unresolved. The ends were cut back, 6 bases at V and 2 bases at J, with 8 bases in the middle. CDR3 length: 13 residues. CDR1 and CDR2 (germline): MNHNY, SVGAGI (reference sequence). The CDR3 loop is CASRGVRNQPQHF. The CDR3 DNA reads TGTGCCAGCAGGGGCGTGCGCAATCAGCCCCAGCATTTT.

This clonotype was picked up many times. The chain has TRBV12-3 or TRBV12-4 and TRBJ1-5; TRBD1 agrees at 9 bases. The CDR3 totals 14 residues. Trimming took 7 bases from V and 5 from J; bases not matched to a gene: 6. For the CDR3, the DNA is TGTGCCAGCACCTGGGACAGGGAGTATCAGCCCCAGCATTTT. This gives the protein CASTWDREYQPQHF.

V gene TRBV6-4 combines with J gene TRBJ2-3; 12 positions match TRBD2. Germline loops: CDR1 MRHNA, CDR2 SNTAGT. The CDR3 contains 15 residues. V gave up 7 bases and J gave up 5 bases; unmatched junction bases: 7. CDR3 coding DNA: TGTGCCAGCAAGACTAGCGGGAGCGCCGGAGATACGCAGTATTTT. It is translated as CASKTSGSAGDTQYF.

This clonotype occurred many times. The V call is TRBV7-2, the J call TRBJ1-6; TRBD1 aligns across 9 bases. Unmatched junction bases numbered 12, after V lost 1 base and J lost 11 bases. Germline assignment: CDR1 SGHTA and CDR2 FQGNSA. The CDR3 extends over 17 amino acids. As DNA, the CDR3 is TGTGCCAGCAGCTTAGTCGCGGGGGGGACAGGGTCGGCACCCCTCCACTTT. It encodes CASSLVAGGTGSAPLHF.

Many counts were recorded for this clonotype. The V call is TRBV28, the J call TRBJ2-7; D may correspond to TRBD1 or TRBD2 (6 bases each). Germline CDR1 MDHEN, CDR2 SYDVKM. The CDR3 runs to 15 residues. Trimming stripped 3 bases from V and 0 bases from J, with 12 bases between. The CDR3 spells CASSFTGAGSYEQYF. CDR3 coding DNA: TGTGCCAGCAGTTTCACGGGGGCAGGCTCCTACGAGCAGTACTTC.

This clonotype appeared many times. The J gene is TRBJ1-6, the V gene TRBV7-2; no clear D. V lost 5 bases, J lost 4 bases, and 9 bases lay in between. This CDR3 spans 14 amino acids. Germline V gene data show CDR1 as SGHTA and CDR2 as FQGNSA. This CDR3 is CASSAAGYNSPLHF. CDR3 DNA: TGTGCCAGCAGCGCAGCGGGATATAATTCACCCCTCCACTTT. Based on the CDR3 plus reference TRBV7-2 and TRBJ1-6, the full variable domain is GAGVSQSPSNKVTEKGKDVELRCDPISGHTALYWYRQSLGQGLEFLIYFQGNSAPDKSGLPSDRFSAERTGGSVSTLTIQRTQQEDSAVYLCASSAAGYNSPLHFGNGTRLTVT.

This clonotype showed up many times. The chain has TRBV24-1 and TRBJ2-2, with D possibly being TRBD2 (6 bases). V lost 6 bases and J lost 3, with 13 bases in between. The CDR3 totals 15 residues. The germline V gene encodes CDR1 KGHDR and CDR2 SFDVKD. For the CDR3, the DNA is TGTGCCACCAGTTCCTCCGGGACTGACACCGGGGAGCTGTTTTTT. Protein sequence: CATSSSGTDTGELFF.

This clonotype was seen only a few times. V and J are TRBV28 and TRBJ2-2, with TRBD2 matching over 8 bases. The CDR3 has 15 amino acids. Trimming took 6 bases from V and 4 from J; bases not matched to a gene: 7. The germline CDR1 and CDR2 sequences are MDHEN and SYDVKM. CDR3 sequence (DNA): TGTGCCAGCAGCATCGGGGGGGCGGCCACCGGGGAGCTGTTTTTT. This translates into CASSIGGAATGELFF.

This clonotype has only a few counts. The J gene is TRBJ2-2, the V gene TRBV18; D uncertain. Between the trimmed V and J ends, which lost 1 base and 1 base, there was a span of 7 bases. There are 15 residues in the CDR3. Germline CDR1 reads KGHSH; CDR2 reads LQKENI. In DNA, the CDR3 is TGTGCCAGCTCACCACAGCTGGGGAACACCGGGGAGCTGTTTTTT. Translation: CASSPQLGNTGELFF.

This clonotype was detected ten times or more. This chain joins TRBV20-1 and TRBJ1-2, with a tentative D call TRBD1 (5 bases). CDR3 length equals 12 residues. Germline-derived CDR1 and CDR2 are DFQATT and SNEGSKA (reference sequence). V was pared by 4 bases and J by 6 bases, with 12 bases between. The CDR3 bases are TGCAGTGCTAAACCCAGAGGGGATGGCTACACCTTC. This gives the protein CSAKPRGDGYTF.

There are many counts of this clonotype. The CDR3, as DNA: TGTGCCAGCAGCGCCGGCGCCTATGGCTACACCTTC. Its translation: CASSAGAYGYTF. V and J are TRBV9 and TRBJ1-2; D unclear. From germline, CDR1 is SGDLS and CDR2 YYNGEE. This CDR3 contains 12 residues. The ends were cut back, 3 bases at V and 4 bases at J, with 7 bases in the middle.

This clonotype occurred a few times. A junction end diverges from the germline sequence, so it may reflect a read error. The chain has TRBV6-2 or TRBV6-3 and TRBJ1-2; 12 bases match TRBD1. The CDR3 extends over 17 amino acids. Germline loops: CDR1 MNHEY, CDR2 SVGEGT. The CDR3 DNA is TGTGCCAGCACTTACCGGGACAGGGGGCGCCTTAACTATGGCTACACCTTC. Its translation is CASTYRDRGRLNYGYTF.

At least ten counts were recorded for this clonotype. The chain employs TRBV30 and TRBJ2-1, with D unclear. The CDR3 is 14 residues long. The germline CDR1 and CDR2 sequences are GTSNPN and SVGIG (reference sequence). Trimming took off 0 bases at V and 4 bases at J, with 10 bases between the two ends. Here the CDR3 reads CAWSVLRIYNEQFF. As DNA, the CDR3 is TGTGCCTGGAGTGTACTCCGAATTTACAATGAGCAGTTCTTC.

As regards this clonotype: A clone one base away is much larger, so this may be a read error. V gene TRBV7-2 combines with J gene TRBJ1-1; 7 bases map to TRBD1. The CDR3 contains 15 residues. CDR1 is SGHTA and CDR2 is FQGNSA in the germline V gene. Trimming took 3 bases from V and 4 from J; bases not matched to a gene: 8. The CDR3 is CASSFGYRQGTEAFF. The CDR3 nucleotides read TGTGCCAGCAGCTTCGGTTATAGACAGGGCACTGAAGCTTTCTTT.

Ten or more counts support this clonotype. The J gene is TRBJ2-7, the V gene TRBV18; D is ambiguous. V lost 5 bases, J lost 4 bases, and 9 bases lay in between. Germline V CDR1 and CDR2: KGHSH, LQKENI. The CDR3 is 12 amino acids. CDR3 in DNA: TGTGCCAGCTCAAACGCCGGTTACGAGCAGTACTTC. Translation: CASSNAGYEQYF.

The sample holds a few counts of this clonotype. The J gene is TRBJ2-1, the V gene TRBV18; TRBD2 matches 10 bases. The CDR3 loop spans 17 amino acids. Trimming at V came to 5 bases and at J to 8 bases, leaving 15 bases not matched to a gene. CDR1 and CDR2 from the germline V gene are KGHSH and LQKENI. The CDR3 here is CASSFDLAGDLPDEQFF. CDR3 bases: TGTGCCAGCTCATTTGATCTAGCGGGAGACCTCCCCGATGAGCAGTTCTTC.

This clonotype was detected only a few times. This chain uses TRBV28 with TRBJ2-7, with D tentatively TRBD2 (6 bases). V was shortened by 3 bases and J by 0 bases, with 9 bases between the two germline ends. The CDR3 is 14 amino acids. Per germline, CDR1 MDHEN and CDR2 SYDVKM. The CDR3 protein is CASSLGGTSYEQYF. In DNA form, the CDR3 reads TGTGCCAGCAGTTTGGGCGGGACCTCCTACGAGCAGTACTTC.

This clonotype was found a few times. This rearrangement joins TRBV19 to TRBJ2-4; D is unclear. The V and J ends lost 5 bases and 6 bases respectively, with 14 bases between them. The CDR3 extends over 14 amino acids. Germline V gene lookup returns CDR1 LNHDA and CDR2 SQIVND (reference sequence). The CDR3 sequence: CASSDGTLGNIQYF. Here the CDR3 DNA reads TGTGCCAGTAGTGACGGCACTCTAGGAAACATTCAGTACTTC.

This clonotype showed up many times. This chain connects TRBV5-1 to TRBJ2-7, with 8 bases identical to TRBD1. The germline V gene has CDR1 SGHRS and CDR2 YFSETQ. J gave up 2 bases and V 4 bases, and 11 bases lay outside the gene matches. The CDR3 is 16 residues long. The DNA of the CDR3 is TGCGCCAGCAGCCGGGACAGGTTTTTCAGCGCCTACGAGCAGTACTTC. It encodes CASSRDRFFSAYEQYF.

This clonotype has at least ten counts. V usage is TRBV20-1 and J usage is TRBJ1-2; tentatively, D is TRBD1 (6 bases). V lost 0 bases and J 5 bases, leaving 13 bases between the germline ends. CDR3 length equals 14 residues. CDR1 is DFQATT, CDR2 SNEGSKA, per germline (reference sequence). The CDR3 DNA sequence: TGCAGTGCTAGAGATCGGATCAGGGGATATGGCTACACCTTC. Amino acids: CSARDRIRGYGYTF.

This clonotype was counted at least ten times. V is TRBV5-5 and J is TRBJ2-3; D is unclear. V was shortened by 0 bases and J by 5 bases, with 7 bases between the two germline ends. CDR1 is SGHKS, CDR2 YYEKEE, per germline (reference sequence). The CDR3 extends over 13 amino acids. The CDR3 region has the DNA TGTGCCAGCAGCTTGGATTGGGGAGATACGCAGTATTTT. Its protein product is CASSLDWGDTQYF.

The sample holds a few counts of this clonotype. The chain employs TRBV9 and TRBJ2-3, with 7 bases that match TRBD1. CDR1 and CDR2 (germline): SGDLS, YYNGEE. CDR3 size: 15 residues. With 1 base clipped from V and 0 bases from J, the junction kept 2 bases outside the gene matches. The CDR3 here is CASSVQDRSTDTQYF. The CDR3 coding sequence is TGTGCCAGCAGCGTACAGGACAGGAGCACAGATACGCAGTATTTT.